This TCR beta chain is from a study of blood T cells in healthy people across ages. Background on the study: Capture by template switching was about one barcoded beta molecule per two T cells.

As concerns this clonotype: Its antigen is still unknown.

Per germline, CDR1 SGHRS and CDR2 YFSETQ. Trimming took 0 bases from V and 2 from J, leaving 17 bases between them. The CDR3 spans 17 residues. Through a sample-barcoded 5' primer and a J-beta primer mix, a second PCR was run for about 6 to 12 cycles. TCRdb passed the 5' RACE reads through MiXCR, listing each CDR3 protein once. The sample has 1.5 million to 2 million distinct CDR3 sequences; about 30% are singletons. Broader study findings: Measured against age, TCR beta diversity per million T cells decreased in a roughly linear manner.

Sequenced: blood. The chain uses TRBV5-1 and TRBJ2-5; no clear D gene. The TCR sequence derives from a woman between 25 and 40 years old in good health. CDR3 bases: TGCGCCAGCAGCTTGGAGCAGCCTACCGCTCCACAAGAGACCCAGTACTTC. Encoded protein: CASSLEQPTAPQETQYF.